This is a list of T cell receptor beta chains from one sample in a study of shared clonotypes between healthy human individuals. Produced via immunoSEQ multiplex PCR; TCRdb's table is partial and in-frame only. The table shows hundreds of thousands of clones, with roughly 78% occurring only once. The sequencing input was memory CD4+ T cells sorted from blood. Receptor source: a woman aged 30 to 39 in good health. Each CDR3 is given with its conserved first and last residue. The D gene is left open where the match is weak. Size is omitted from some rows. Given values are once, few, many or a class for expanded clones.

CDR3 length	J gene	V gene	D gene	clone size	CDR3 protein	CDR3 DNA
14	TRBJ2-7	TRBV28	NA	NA	CASSFTGKGYEQYF	TGTGCCAGCAGTTTCACAGGGAAGGGCTACGAGCAGTACTTC
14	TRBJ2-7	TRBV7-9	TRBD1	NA	CASSLRGIDRGKYF	TGTGCCAGCAGCTTAAGGGGGATCGACAGGGGGAAGTACTTC
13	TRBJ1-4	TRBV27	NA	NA	CASSPWSNEKLFF	TGTGCCAGCAGTCCTTGGTCTAATGAAAAACTGTTTTTT
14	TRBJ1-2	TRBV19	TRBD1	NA	CASRTDRGDYGYTF	TGTGCCAGTCGAACGGACAGGGGCGACTATGGCTACACCTTC
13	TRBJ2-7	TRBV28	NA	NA	CASSPNRGWEQYF	TGTGCCAGCAGCCCTAACCGGGGGTGGGAGCAGTACTTC
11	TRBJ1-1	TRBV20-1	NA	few	CSAPQGFEAFF	TGCAGTGCTCCTCAGGGGTTTGAAGCTTTCTTT
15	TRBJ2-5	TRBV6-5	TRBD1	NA	CASSKNRGEGETQYF	TGTGCCAGCAGCAAAAACAGGGGGGAAGGAGAGACCCAGTACTTC
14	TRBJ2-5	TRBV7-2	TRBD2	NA	CASRGAGGVGTQYF	TGTGCCAGCAGGGGAGCGGGAGGGGTAGGGACCCAGTACTTC
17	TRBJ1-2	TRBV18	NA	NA	CASSPSQQRYHNYGYTF	TGTGCCAGCTCACCTTCGCAACAGCGTTACCATAACTATGGCTACACCTTC
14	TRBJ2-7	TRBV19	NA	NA	CASSPSGTSYEQYF	TGTGCCAGTAGTCCCAGCGGAACTTCCTACGAGCAGTACTTC
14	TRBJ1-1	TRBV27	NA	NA	CASTASGYGTEAFF	TGTGCCAGCACCGCGAGTGGTTATGGCACTGAAGCTTTCTTT
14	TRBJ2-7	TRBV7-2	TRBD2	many	CASSISGIPYEQYF	TGTGCCAGCAGCATTAGCGGGATTCCCTACGAGCAGTACTTC
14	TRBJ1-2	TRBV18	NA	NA	CASSPLDSNYGYTF	TGTGCCAGCTCACCATTGGACAGCAACTATGGCTACACCTTC
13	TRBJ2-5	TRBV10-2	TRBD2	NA	CASSFGLAETQYF	TGCGCCAGCAGCTTCGGACTAGCGGAGACCCAGTACTTC
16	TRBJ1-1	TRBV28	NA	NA	CASSTRPGKWATEAFF	TGTGCCAGCAGTACTCGACCGGGGAAGTGGGCCACTGAAGCTTTCTTT
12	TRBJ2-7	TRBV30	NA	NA	CAWADVIHEQYF	TGTGCCTGGGCCGATGTCATCCACGAGCAGTACTTC
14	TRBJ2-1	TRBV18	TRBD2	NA	CASSPGTSGREQFF	TGTGCCAGCTCACCCGGGACTAGCGGGAGAGAGCAGTTCTTC
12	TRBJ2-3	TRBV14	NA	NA	CASSPLGDTQYF	TGTGCCAGCAGCCCGCTTGGGGATACGCAGTATTTT
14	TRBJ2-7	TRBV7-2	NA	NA	CASSPQRDSYEQYF	TGTGCCAGCAGCCCGCAGCGAGACTCCTACGAGCAGTACTTC
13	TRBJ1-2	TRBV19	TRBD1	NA	CASSQGEVYGYTF	TGTGCCAGTAGCCAGGGGGAAGTATACGGCTACACCTTC
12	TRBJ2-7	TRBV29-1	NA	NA	CSVVSGGGEQYF	TGCAGCGTTGTATCAGGGGGAGGTGAGCAGTACTTC
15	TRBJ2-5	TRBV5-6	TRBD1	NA	CASSLARGLQETQYF	TGTGCCAGCAGCTTGGCCAGGGGGCTACAAGAGACCCAGTACTTC
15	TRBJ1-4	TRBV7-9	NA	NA	CASSQGGAQGEKLFF	TGTGCCAGCAGCCAAGGGGGGGCGCAGGGTGAAAAACTGTTTTTT
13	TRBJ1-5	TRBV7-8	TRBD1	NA	CASSVDRAQPQHF	TGTGCCAGCAGCGTCGACAGGGCGCAGCCCCAGCATTTT
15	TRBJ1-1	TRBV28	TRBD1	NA	CASSGGTGVRTEAFF	TGTGCCAGCAGCGGCGGGACAGGGGTACGGACTGAAGCTTTCTTT
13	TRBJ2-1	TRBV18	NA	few	CASSLQGHNEQFF	TGTGCCAGCTCATTACAGGGTCACAATGAGCAGTTCTTC
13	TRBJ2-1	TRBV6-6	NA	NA	CASSYSRGAPQFF	TGTGCCAGCAGTTACTCTAGGGGGGCACCGCAGTTCTTC
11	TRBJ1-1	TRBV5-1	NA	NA	CASSSEFKAFF	TGCGCCAGCAGCTCGGAGTTCAAAGCTTTCTTT
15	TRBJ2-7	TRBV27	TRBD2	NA	CASGTSGRSSYEQYF	TGTGCCAGCGGGACTAGCGGGAGGAGCTCCTACGAGCAGTACTTC
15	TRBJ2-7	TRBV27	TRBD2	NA	CASTPGLADSYEQYF	TGTGCCAGCACCCCAGGACTAGCGGACTCCTACGAGCAGTACTTC
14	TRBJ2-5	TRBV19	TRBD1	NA	CASKRQGARETQYF	TGTGCCAGTAAGAGACAGGGGGCCCGGGAGACCCAGTACTTC
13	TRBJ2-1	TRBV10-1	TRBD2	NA	CAAGLAGHNEQFF	TGCGCCGCAGGACTAGCGGGACACAATGAGCAGTTCTTC
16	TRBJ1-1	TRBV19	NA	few	CASRPRAADKVTEAFF	TGTGCCAGTAGGCCGCGGGCCGCCGACAAGGTCACTGAAGCTTTCTTT
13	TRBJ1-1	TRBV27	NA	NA	CASLGRGNTEAFF	TGTGCCAGCCTCGGGCGAGGGAACACTGAAGCTTTCTTT
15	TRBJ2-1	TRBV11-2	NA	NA	CASSLVTGRVNEQFF	TGTGCCAGCAGCTTAGTAACGGGAAGGGTCAATGAGCAGTTCTTC
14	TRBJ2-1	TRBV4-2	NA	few	CASSRDSTYNEQFF	TGTGCCAGCAGCCGGGACTCAACCTACAATGAGCAGTTCTTC
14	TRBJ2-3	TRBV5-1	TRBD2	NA	CASSLSGVTDTQYF	TGCGCCAGCAGCTTGAGCGGGGTCACAGATACGCAGTATTTT
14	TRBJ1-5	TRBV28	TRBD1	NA	CATLRDRVSQPQHF	TGTGCCACACTCCGGGACAGGGTTAGTCAGCCCCAGCATTTT
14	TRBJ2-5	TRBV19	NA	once	CASSPGPNPETQYF	TGTGCCAGTAGTCCGGGACCAAACCCGGAGACCCAGTACTTC
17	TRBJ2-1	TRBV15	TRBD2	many	CATSRRTSGAFYNEQFF	TGTGCCACCAGCAGGCGGACTAGCGGGGCCTTCTACAATGAGCAGTTCTTC
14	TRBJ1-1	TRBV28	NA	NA	CASSLVYGPGHAFF	TGTGCCAGCAGTTTAGTTTATGGTCCGGGGCATGCTTTCTTT
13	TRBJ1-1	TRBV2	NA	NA	CASSFSSDTEAFF	TGTGCCAGCAGCTTCAGTTCAGACACTGAAGCTTTCTTT
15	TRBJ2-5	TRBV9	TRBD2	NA	CASSLGTSGSETQYF	TGTGCCAGCAGCCTCGGGACTAGCGGGAGCGAGACCCAGTACTTC
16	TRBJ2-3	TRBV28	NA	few	CASSSSGTLGTDTQYF	TGTGCCAGCAGTTCGTCCGGGACACTAGGCACAGATACGCAGTATTTT